This is a list of T cell receptor beta chains from one sample in a study of blood T cell repertoires in COVID-19. Here immunoSEQ multiplex PCR was the method, and the copy in TCRdb shows in-frame clones only, minus some. Of around 200,000 clones in the sample, around nine tenths were seen once. The sequenced sample consisted of peripheral blood. The receptors shown here come from a man younger than 35 with active or convalescent COVID-19. Both conserved end residues are part of each CDR3. D genes are given only for firm matches. Not all rows give a size; the values are once, few, many and, for expanded clones, a class.

d_gene: -; abundance: -; j_gene: TRBJ1-3; v_gene: TRBV9; CDR3aa: CASSGSSGSSGNTIYF; CDR3nt: TGTGCCAGCAGCGGAAGTTCGGGAAGTTCTGGAAACACCATATATTTT
d_gene: TRBD1; abundance: -; j_gene: TRBJ1-2; v_gene: TRBV12-3/TRBV12-4; CDR3aa: CASSGQGRYGYTF; CDR3nt: TGTGCCAGCAGTGGACAGGGGCGCTATGGCTACACCTTC
d_gene: -; abundance: -; j_gene: TRBJ2-2; v_gene: TRBV18; CDR3aa: CASSPLIDSYTGELFF; CDR3nt: TGTGCCAGCTCACCACTAATTGACAGCTACACCGGGGAGCTGTTTTTT
d_gene: TRBD1; abundance: -; j_gene: TRBJ1-4; v_gene: TRBV18; CDR3aa: CASSPPSQGATEKLFF; CDR3nt: TGTGCCAGCTCACCACCGTCTCAGGGGGCAACTGAAAAACTGTTTTTT
d_gene: -; abundance: -; j_gene: TRBJ1-2; v_gene: TRBV27; CDR3aa: CASSFKVGRPGPYGYTF; CDR3nt: TGTGCCAGCAGCTTTAAGGTCGGTCGTCCAGGGCCTTATGGCTACACCTTC
d_gene: -; abundance: -; j_gene: TRBJ2-5; v_gene: TRBV19; CDR3aa: CASSSWGRVETQYF; CDR3nt: TGTGCCAGTAGTTCCTGGGGGCGCGTGGAGACCCAGTACTTC
d_gene: -; abundance: -; j_gene: TRBJ1-2; v_gene: TRBV20-1; CDR3aa: CSAGTRGGYTF; CDR3nt: TGCAGTGCCGGAACTCGGGGGGGCTACACCTTC
d_gene: TRBD1; abundance: -; j_gene: TRBJ2-1; v_gene: TRBV5-1; CDR3aa: CASSTGQPNNEQFF; CDR3nt: TGCGCCAGCAGCACGGGACAGCCTAACAATGAGCAGTTCTTC
d_gene: -; abundance: -; j_gene: TRBJ1-1; v_gene: TRBV5-4; CDR3aa: CASSLDLDSTEAFF; CDR3nt: TGTGCCAGCAGCTTGGATCTGGACAGCACTGAAGCTTTCTTT
d_gene: -; abundance: -; j_gene: TRBJ2-7; v_gene: TRBV4-2; CDR3aa: CASSLEGTYEQYF; CDR3nt: TGTGCCAGCAGCCTTGAGGGAACCTACGAGCAGTACTTC
d_gene: -; abundance: -; j_gene: TRBJ2-7; v_gene: TRBV3-1/TRBV3-2; CDR3aa: CASSQGLPGQSHEQYF; CDR3nt: TGTGCCAGCAGCCAAGGGCTCCCCGGACAAAGCCACGAGCAGTACTTC
d_gene: -; abundance: -; j_gene: TRBJ2-1; v_gene: TRBV6-5; CDR3aa: CASSSTGAKNNEQFF; CDR3nt: TGTGCCAGCAGTTCGACAGGAGCTAAAAACAATGAGCAGTTCTTC
d_gene: -; abundance: -; j_gene: TRBJ1-3; v_gene: TRBV30; CDR3aa: CAQDKSSGNTIYF; CDR3nt: TGTGCGCAGGACAAGAGCTCTGGAAACACCATATATTTT
d_gene: -; abundance: -; j_gene: TRBJ1-1; v_gene: TRBV10-3; CDR3aa: CAISGGLKAFF; CDR3nt: TGTGCCATCAGTGGAGGACTGAAGGCTTTCTTT
d_gene: TRBD2; abundance: -; j_gene: TRBJ2-4; v_gene: TRBV3-1/TRBV3-2; CDR3aa: CASSQDGLAGGKNIQYF; CDR3nt: TGTGCCAGCAGCCAAGACGGACTAGCGGGAGGGAAAAACATTCAGTACTTC
d_gene: -; abundance: -; j_gene: TRBJ1-3; v_gene: TRBV7-9; CDR3aa: CASSPDIYSGNTIYF; CDR3nt: TGTGCCAGCAGCCCTGACATATACTCTGGAAACACCATATATTTT
d_gene: TRBD2; abundance: -; j_gene: TRBJ2-7; v_gene: TRBV5-1; CDR3aa: CASSLAVAGAGEQYF; CDR3nt: TGCGCCAGCAGCTTGGCCGTAGCGGGAGCAGGCGAGCAGTACTTC
d_gene: TRBD1; abundance: -; j_gene: TRBJ1-6; v_gene: TRBV9; CDR3aa: CASSVGTGGASPLHF; CDR3nt: TGTGCCAGCAGCGTAGGGACAGGGGGCGCATCACCCCTCCACTTT
d_gene: -; abundance: -; j_gene: TRBJ1-5; v_gene: TRBV20-1; CDR3aa: CSAQGNQPQHF; CDR3nt: TGCAGTGCCCAGGGGAATCAGCCCCAGCATTTT
d_gene: TRBD1; abundance: -; j_gene: TRBJ1-3; v_gene: TRBV28; CDR3aa: CASSSSTGGSRNTIYF; CDR3nt: TGTGCCAGCAGTTCATCGACAGGGGGCAGTCGGAACACCATATATTTT
d_gene: -; abundance: once; j_gene: TRBJ1-1; v_gene: TRBV5-1; CDR3aa: CASSPLPGTEAFF; CDR3nt: TGCGCCAGCAGCCCTTTGCCGGGCACTGAAGCTTTCTTT
d_gene: -; abundance: -; j_gene: TRBJ2-7; v_gene: TRBV6-6; CDR3aa: CASRPGLTYEQYF; CDR3nt: TGTGCCAGCAGACCGGGACTCACCTACGAGCAGTACTTC
d_gene: -; abundance: -; j_gene: TRBJ2-4; v_gene: TRBV4-1; CDR3aa: CASSPGVAGLGLAKNIQYF; CDR3nt: TGCGCCAGCAGCCCAGGAGTGGCAGGGCTAGGTCTAGCCAAAAACATTCAGTACTTC
d_gene: TRBD1; abundance: -; j_gene: TRBJ2-7; v_gene: TRBV6-6; CDR3aa: CASSASGQGPHEQYF; CDR3nt: TGTGCCAGCAGTGCCTCGGGACAGGGGCCCCACGAGCAGTACTTC
d_gene: TRBD1; abundance: once; j_gene: TRBJ1-1; v_gene: TRBV27; CDR3aa: CASSTHRDRGDTEAFF; CDR3nt: TGTGCCAGCAGTACCCACCGGGACAGGGGAGACACTGAAGCTTTCTTT
d_gene: -; abundance: -; j_gene: TRBJ1-5; v_gene: TRBV9; CDR3aa: CASSVEEDQPQHF; CDR3nt: TGTGCCAGCAGCGTAGAGGAGGATCAGCCCCAGCATTTT
d_gene: TRBD1; abundance: -; j_gene: TRBJ1-1; v_gene: TRBV13; CDR3aa: CASSRTSRDRGEAFF; CDR3nt: TGTGCCAGCAGCCGAACATCCCGGGACAGGGGTGAAGCTTTCTTT
d_gene: -; abundance: once; j_gene: TRBJ2-7; v_gene: TRBV5-5; CDR3aa: CASSLDGQSYYEQYF; CDR3nt: TGTGCCAGCAGCTTGGATGGACAGAGCTACTACGAGCAGTACTTC
d_gene: TRBD1; abundance: -; j_gene: TRBJ1-2; v_gene: TRBV2; CDR3aa: CASMADRGYGYTF; CDR3nt: TGTGCCAGCATGGCAGACAGGGGGTATGGCTACACCTTC
d_gene: -; abundance: -; j_gene: TRBJ2-7; v_gene: TRBV7-2; CDR3aa: CASSYRQVSYEQYF; CDR3nt: TGTGCCAGCAGCTACAGACAGGTATCCTACGAGCAGTACTTC
d_gene: -; abundance: -; j_gene: TRBJ1-4; v_gene: TRBV7-9; CDR3aa: CASSEGATNEKLFF; CDR3nt: TGTGCCAGCAGCGAGGGGGCAACTAATGAAAAACTGTTTTTT
d_gene: TRBD1; abundance: once; j_gene: TRBJ1-3; v_gene: TRBV5-8; CDR3aa: CASAKGGPGNTIYF; CDR3nt: TGTGCCAGCGCTAAAGGGGGCCCTGGAAACACCATATATTTT
d_gene: TRBD2; abundance: -; j_gene: TRBJ2-1; v_gene: TRBV4-3; CDR3aa: CASSQDVLAGGSYNEQFF; CDR3nt: TGCGCCAGCAGCCAAGACGTTCTAGCGGGAGGATCCTACAATGAGCAGTTCTTC
d_gene: -; abundance: few; j_gene: TRBJ2-2; v_gene: TRBV19; CDR3aa: CASSMSAANTGELFF; CDR3nt: TGTGCCAGTAGTATGTCTGCGGCGAACACCGGGGAGCTGTTTTTT
d_gene: -; abundance: -; j_gene: TRBJ1-2; v_gene: TRBV19; CDR3aa: CASSDRFGAGYGYTF; CDR3nt: TGTGCCAGTAGTGACCGTTTTGGGGCAGGCTATGGCTACACCTTC
d_gene: -; abundance: -; j_gene: TRBJ1-5; v_gene: TRBV19; CDR3aa: CASSIIFEDGSNQPQHF; CDR3nt: TGTGCCAGTAGTATTATTTTCGAGGATGGAAGCAATCAGCCCCAGCATTTT
d_gene: TRBD2; abundance: -; j_gene: TRBJ2-3; v_gene: TRBV7-2; CDR3aa: CASSLYGGVSTDTQYF; CDR3nt: TGTGCCAGCAGCTTATACGGGGGGGTTAGTACAGATACGCAGTATTTT
d_gene: -; abundance: -; j_gene: TRBJ1-3; v_gene: TRBV6-5; CDR3aa: CASSRGGSSGNTIYF; CDR3nt: TGTGCCAGCAGTAGAGGGGGTAGCTCTGGAAACACCATATATTTT
d_gene: TRBD1; abundance: -; j_gene: TRBJ1-3; v_gene: TRBV9; CDR3aa: CASSVLRDRDAGNTIYF; CDR3nt: TGTGCCAGCAGTGTCCTCCGGGACAGGGATGCAGGAAACACCATATATTTT
d_gene: -; abundance: -; j_gene: TRBJ1-1; v_gene: TRBV29-1; CDR3aa: CSVIRAVNTEAFF; CDR3nt: TGCAGCGTTATAAGAGCTGTGAACACTGAAGCTTTCTTT
d_gene: TRBD1; abundance: -; j_gene: TRBJ1-2; v_gene: TRBV4-1; CDR3aa: CASSQSNRGRYVYTF; CDR3nt: TGCGCCAGCAGCCAATCGAACAGGGGACGGTATGTCTACACCTTC
d_gene: -; abundance: -; j_gene: TRBJ2-7; v_gene: TRBV11-2; CDR3aa: CASSLSVEQYF; CDR3nt: TGTGCCAGCAGCTTATCCGTCGAGCAGTACTTC
d_gene: TRBD1; abundance: -; j_gene: TRBJ2-1; v_gene: TRBV5-6; CDR3aa: CASSSTGYNEQFF; CDR3nt: TGTGCCAGCAGCTCGACAGGGTACAATGAGCAGTTCTTC
d_gene: TRBD1; abundance: -; j_gene: TRBJ2-7; v_gene: TRBV6-5; CDR3aa: CASSRGLGEQYF; CDR3nt: TGTGCCAGCAGCAGGGGGCTAGGGGAGCAGTACTTC
d_gene: TRBD2; abundance: -; j_gene: TRBJ2-2; v_gene: TRBV10-3; CDR3aa: CAISVSSSGANTGELFF; CDR3nt: TGTGCCATCAGTGTATCGTCTAGCGGGGCGAACACCGGGGAGCTGTTTTTT
d_gene: -; abundance: -; j_gene: TRBJ2-5; v_gene: TRBV2; CDR3aa: CASSGEGGTLKQQETQYF; CDR3nt: TGTGCCAGCAGTGGGGAGGGGGGGACGCTAAAGCAACAAGAGACCCAGTACTTC
d_gene: -; abundance: once; j_gene: TRBJ1-6; v_gene: TRBV28; CDR3aa: CASSLEGRSWTPLHF; CDR3nt: TGTGCCAGCAGTTTAGAGGGTAGGAGTTGGACACCCCTCCACTTT
d_gene: -; abundance: -; j_gene: TRBJ2-1; v_gene: TRBV6-1; CDR3aa: CASSEGSWDTYEQFF; CDR3nt: TGTGCCAGCAGTGAGGGGAGCTGGGATACATATGAGCAGTTCTTC